This TCR beta chain stems from a study of blood T cell repertoires in COVID-19. Study-wide background: Spain, Italy and the United States supplied samples that represented acute and convalescent COVID-19. Sources were T cells, B-cell-depleted T cells, or PBMCs; the material itself was cDNA or gDNA.

The CDR3 has 16 amino acids. Germline trimming cut 0 bases from V and 4 bases from J; bases unmatched to any gene: 4. Germline V gives CDR1 SGHAT, CDR2 FQNNGV. Original data processing: It was from reference gene primer amplification that nucleated cell counts were estimated. Clones were read by immunoSEQ multiplex PCR, and TCRdb kept only the in-frame ones, dropping some. V, J and clone size were drawn from that table, and D and trimming were deduced from the DNA. The sample consists of about 130,000 clones, around 80% of them appearing once. Sequenced: peripheral blood. This chain connects TRBV11-2 to TRBJ1-3; the match to TRBD1 covers 9 bases. This TCR was recovered from a human donor in a cohort sampled during active COVID-19. CDR3 coding DNA: TGTGCCAGCAGCTTAGAGGGGACAGGGAGAGGAAACACCATATATTTT. Residues: CASSLEGTGRGNTIYF. The full variable domain, with the rest looked up from reference TRBV11-2 and TRBJ1-3, is EAGVAQSPRYKIIEKRQSVAFWCNPISGHATLYWYQQILGQGPKLLIQFQNNGVVDDSQLPKDRFSAERLKGVDSTLKIQPAKLEDSAVYLCASSLEGTGRGNTIYFGEGSWLTVV.